The clone carrying this TCR beta chain was picked up many times. The antigen is not known. This sample stems from a study of T cell repertoires in cytomegalovirus infection. Via MiXCR, TCRdb re-called the reads, giving one row per CDR3 protein. Of about 400,000 distinct CDR3 sequences detected, 15% to 20% appear once; the ten largest clones hold 8.7%. General study findings and limits: HLA-C-restricted, CMV-specific TCR beta clonotypes were dominant ex vivo.

The V gene end was trimmed by 2 bases and the J gene end by 0 bases; junction bases not matched to a gene: 20. Germline CDR1 reads SGHTA; CDR2 reads FQGNSA. The CDR3 is made up of 21 amino acids. Sequences were obtained from PBMCs. The origin of this receptor is a human donor in good health (CMV status not recorded). Some clones in this sample may be carry-over from other donors' samples. The chain uses TRBV7-2 and TRBJ2-3; TRBD2 aligns across 7 bases. CDR3 residues: CASSLPAVKGLNNSSTDTQYF. CDR3 DNA: TGTGCCAGCAGCTTACCGGCTGTTAAGGGACTAAATAATTCTAGCACAGATACGCAGTATTTT.